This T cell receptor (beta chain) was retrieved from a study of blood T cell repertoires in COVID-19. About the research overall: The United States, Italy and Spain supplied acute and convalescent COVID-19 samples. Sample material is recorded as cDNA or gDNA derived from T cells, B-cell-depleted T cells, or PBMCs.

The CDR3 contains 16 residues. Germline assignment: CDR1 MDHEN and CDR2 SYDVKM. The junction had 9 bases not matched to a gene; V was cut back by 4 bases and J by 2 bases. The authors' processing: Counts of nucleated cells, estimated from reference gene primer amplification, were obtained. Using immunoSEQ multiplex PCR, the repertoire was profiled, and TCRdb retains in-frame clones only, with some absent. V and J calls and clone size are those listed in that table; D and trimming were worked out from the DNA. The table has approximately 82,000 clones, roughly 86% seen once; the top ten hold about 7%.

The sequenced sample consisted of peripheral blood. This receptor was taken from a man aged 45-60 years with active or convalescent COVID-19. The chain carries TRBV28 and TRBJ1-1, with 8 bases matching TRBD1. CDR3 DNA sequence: TGTGCCAGCAGTTACAGGGGGAGGGCCCGCAACACTGAAGCTTTCTTT. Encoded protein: CASSYRGRARNTEAFF.